A selection of T cell receptor beta chains follows, all from one sample in a study of T cells after yellow fever vaccination. TCRdb itself ran the 5' RACE reads through MiXCR, one entry per CDR3 protein. This sample yields 340,000 or so distinct CDR3 sequences, of which under 15% are seen a single time; around 3% belongs to the top ten. The sequenced sample was CD4+ T cells sorted from PBMCs, obtained 15 days after the yellow fever booster vaccination. Every receptor here comes from a man aged 18-30 years who received the YFV17D yellow fever vaccine. The CDR3 runs from the conserved cysteine through the conserved F or W. D genes are given only for firm matches. Clone size is shown for a subset of rows, as once, few, many or a class of expanded clone.

clone_size v_call d_call cdr3_aa
- TRBV6-4 - CASSEGWEAGETQYF
- TRBV29-1 - CSVTEGNYGYTF
many TRBV7-9 - CASTLYRDSPLHF
many TRBV28 - CASREGNQPQHF
few TRBV18 - CASSPGLPGYTGELFF
few TRBV7-2 - CASSLGGGAPYNEQFF
- TRBV14 - CASSSAGNTIYF
few TRBV4-3 TRBD1 CASSQAPGQGWGETQYF
few TRBV10-3 - CASQGGMNNEKLFF
few TRBV7-6 - CASSLGGRATRGSSYEQYF
- TRBV2 - CASSTLGNSPLHF
few TRBV6-6 - CASSYTGGAGGNEQFF
many TRBV12-3/TRBV12-4 - CASSLRRRQETQYF
- TRBV2 TRBD1 CASSERGRNYGYTF
few TRBV7-6 TRBD1 CASSLLDREGNIYF
- TRBV23-1 - CASSQERLAPQGIQYF
many TRBV28 TRBD1 CASSFIGNRGNEQFF
- TRBV7-2 TRBD1 CASRSGQGSSYEQYF
few TRBV6-2/TRBV6-3 TRBD1 CASNRQGTEAFF
many TRBV20-1 - CSVTSLANEQFF
- TRBV20-1 TRBD1 CSALDRVLGPLHF
few TRBV20-1 TRBD2 CSARILAGGNEQFF
many TRBV10-3 - CAISRGAEADTQYF
- TRBV7-9 - CASSLAYGGSETQYF
- TRBV7-3 - CASSLLGGVTEAFF
- TRBV7-2 - CASSSVSGINYGYTF
few TRBV20-1 TRBD2 CSASELRGGGKTQYF
- TRBV28 - CASPPQGVAVMNTEAFF
- TRBV5-1 - CASRGGPQETQYF
- TRBV20-1 - CSARDRSAYTF
few TRBV2 TRBD1 CASSTHDRGTEAFF
few TRBV6-1 TRBD2 CAIRLGLAETGELFF
few TRBV9 - CASSGGRTSYEQYF
- TRBV7-3 - CASSSTSIPTDTQYF
few TRBV24-1 - CATSDPQDTQYF
many TRBV6-5 - CASSSWRETQYF
- TRBV28 - CALGGSYNEQFF
many TRBV10-1 - CASSELGADADTQYF
- TRBV4-3 TRBD1 CASSPSGTGDHEQYF
many TRBV11-2 - CASSRSTDTQYF
few TRBV6-5 - CASSYSYDRSEAFF
- TRBV7-9 TRBD1 CASSNRGQGAGETQYF
many TRBV20-1 - CSAVRDGPNGYTF
many TRBV29-1 - CSARTRSGNTIYF
few TRBV11-2 - CASSLGSTEPQPQHF
- TRBV12-3/TRBV12-4 - CASSSGAAEGTQYF
- TRBV12-3/TRBV12-4 - CASSSRAIYNSPLHF
few TRBV5-1 TRBD1 CASSSSGTGYEQYF
- TRBV7-2 TRBD1 CASSFAKGGGETQYF
- TRBV10-3 - CAIKGTSTDTQYF
- TRBV5-1 - CASSLAGLGGDEQFF
- TRBV4-3 - CASSQRGIANEKLFF
few TRBV6-2/TRBV6-3 - CASSYLESTGELFF
many TRBV5-1 TRBD2 CASSFLAGGPDTQYF
many TRBV7-2 - CASSSGSARAHIQYF